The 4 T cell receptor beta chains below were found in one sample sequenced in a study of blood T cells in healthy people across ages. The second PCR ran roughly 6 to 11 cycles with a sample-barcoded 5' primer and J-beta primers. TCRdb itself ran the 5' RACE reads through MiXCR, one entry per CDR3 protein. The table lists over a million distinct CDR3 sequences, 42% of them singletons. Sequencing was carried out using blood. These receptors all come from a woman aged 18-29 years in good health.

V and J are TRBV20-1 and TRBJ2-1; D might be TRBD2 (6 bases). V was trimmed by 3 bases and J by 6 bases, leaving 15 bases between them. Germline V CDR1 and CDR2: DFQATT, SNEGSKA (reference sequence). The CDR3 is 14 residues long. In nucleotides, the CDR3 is TGCAGTGCTAGCCGGGCGGGGTTGCCCAATGAGCAGTTCTTC. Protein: CSASRAGLPNEQFF.

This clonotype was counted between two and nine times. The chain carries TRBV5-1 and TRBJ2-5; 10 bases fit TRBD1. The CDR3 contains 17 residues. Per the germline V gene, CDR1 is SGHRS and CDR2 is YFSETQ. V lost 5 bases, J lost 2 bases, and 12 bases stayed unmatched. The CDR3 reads CASRGTGEETEQETQYF. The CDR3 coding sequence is TGCGCCAGCAGGGGGACAGGGGAAGAAACGGAGCAAGAGACCCAGTACTTC.

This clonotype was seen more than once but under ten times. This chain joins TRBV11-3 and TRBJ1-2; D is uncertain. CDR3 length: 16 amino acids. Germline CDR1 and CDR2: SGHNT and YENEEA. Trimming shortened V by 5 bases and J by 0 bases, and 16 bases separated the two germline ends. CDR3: CASSPLLWTPNYGYTF. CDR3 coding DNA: TGTGCCAGCAGCCCATTACTCTGGACTCCTAACTATGGCTACACCTTC.

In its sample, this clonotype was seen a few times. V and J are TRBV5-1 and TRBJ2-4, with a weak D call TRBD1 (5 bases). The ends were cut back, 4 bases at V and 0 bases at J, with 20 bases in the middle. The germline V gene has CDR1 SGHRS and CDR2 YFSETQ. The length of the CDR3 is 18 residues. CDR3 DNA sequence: TGCGCCAGCAGCCCGCGACAGCAATCCCTACTAGCCAAAAACATTCAGTACTTC. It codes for CASSPRQQSLLAKNIQYF.